This paragraph reports one T cell receptor beta chain. As yet, its antigen is unknown. The data derive from a study of cytomegalovirus exposure and HLA in healthy donors. Study-wide points: The investigators catalogued 164 TCR beta chains as cytomegalovirus-associated. Later, an analysis found that TCR clusters from the first cohort tended to co-occur in the 95 to 150 validation repertoires. Confirmation in vitro established that a few CMV-associated chains were specific for CMV antigens. While the bulk of TCR sequences proved rare, some public TCRs turned up in many donors.

The assay was immunoSEQ multiplex PCR, and TCRdb's table has in-frame clones only and misses some. The repertoire includes fewer than 100,000 clones, under 95% of them detected once, and 2.1% sits in the top ten. CDR1 and CDR2 (germline): SGHNT, YENEEA. The V end lost 4 bases, the J end lost 4 bases, and 17 bases lay between the germline ends. The length of the CDR3 is 16 residues. V is TRBV11-3 and J is TRBJ2-1; D may be TRBD2 (5 bases). Sequencing was carried out using PBMCs. The clonotype was recovered from a man between 25 and 39 years old in good health and CMV-seronegative. CDR3 sequence: CASSSSMPGTYNEQFF. The CDR3 DNA is TGTGCCAGCAGCTCCTCTATGCCGGGAACATACAATGAGCAGTTCTTC.